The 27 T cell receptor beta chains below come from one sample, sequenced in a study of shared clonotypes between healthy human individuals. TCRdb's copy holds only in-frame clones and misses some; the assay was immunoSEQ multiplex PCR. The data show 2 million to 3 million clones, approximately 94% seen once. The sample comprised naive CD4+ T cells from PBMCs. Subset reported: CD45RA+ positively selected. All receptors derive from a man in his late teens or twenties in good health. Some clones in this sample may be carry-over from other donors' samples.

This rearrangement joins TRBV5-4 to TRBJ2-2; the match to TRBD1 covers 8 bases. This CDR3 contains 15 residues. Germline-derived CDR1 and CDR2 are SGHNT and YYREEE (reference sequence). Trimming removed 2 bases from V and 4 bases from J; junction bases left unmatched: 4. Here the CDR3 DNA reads TGTGCCAGCAGCTTCAGGGGGCGCGGCACCGGGGAGCTGTTTTTT. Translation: CASSFRGRGTGELFF.

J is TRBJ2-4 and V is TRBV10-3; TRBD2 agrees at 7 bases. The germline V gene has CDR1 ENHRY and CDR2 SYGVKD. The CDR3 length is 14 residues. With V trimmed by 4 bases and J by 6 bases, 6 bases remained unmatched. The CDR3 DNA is TGTGCCATCAGTGCTAGGGGCGGGGGAAACATTCAGTACTTC. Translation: CAISARGGGNIQYF.

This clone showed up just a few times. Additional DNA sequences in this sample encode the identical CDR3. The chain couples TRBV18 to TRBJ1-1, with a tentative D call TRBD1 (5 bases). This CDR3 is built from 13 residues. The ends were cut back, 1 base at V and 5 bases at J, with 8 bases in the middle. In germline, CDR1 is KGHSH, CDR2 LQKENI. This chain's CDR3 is CASSPRQGTEAFF. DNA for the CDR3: TGTGCCAGCTCACCACGGCAGGGAACTGAAGCTTTCTTT.

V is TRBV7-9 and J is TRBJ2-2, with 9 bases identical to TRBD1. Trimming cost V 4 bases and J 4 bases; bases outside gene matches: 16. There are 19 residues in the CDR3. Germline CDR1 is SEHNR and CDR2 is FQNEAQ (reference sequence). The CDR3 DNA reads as TGTGCCAGCAGCTCTTCTGGACAGGGGCGTTGGCTGAGCACCGGGGAGCTGTTTTTT. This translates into CASSSSGQGRWLSTGELFF.

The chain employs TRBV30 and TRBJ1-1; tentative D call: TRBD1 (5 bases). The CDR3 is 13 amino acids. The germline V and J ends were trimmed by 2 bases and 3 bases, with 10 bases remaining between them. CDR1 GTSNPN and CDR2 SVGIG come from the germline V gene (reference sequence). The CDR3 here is CAWSLGGDTEAFF. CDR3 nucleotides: TGTGCCTGGAGTTTGGGGGGGGACACTGAAGCTTTCTTT.

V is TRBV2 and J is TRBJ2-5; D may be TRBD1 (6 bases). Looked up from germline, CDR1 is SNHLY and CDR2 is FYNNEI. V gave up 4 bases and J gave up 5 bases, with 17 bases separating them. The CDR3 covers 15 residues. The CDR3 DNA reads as TGTGCCAGCAGTGCAACAGGGAGTGGGATGGAGACCCAGTACTTC. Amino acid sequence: CASSATGSGMETQYF.

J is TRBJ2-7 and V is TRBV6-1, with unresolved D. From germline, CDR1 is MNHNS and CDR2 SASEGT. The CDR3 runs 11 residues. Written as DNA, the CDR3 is TGTGCCAGCAGCCCCCACCACCCCCTCTGCGTC. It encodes CASSPHHPLCV.

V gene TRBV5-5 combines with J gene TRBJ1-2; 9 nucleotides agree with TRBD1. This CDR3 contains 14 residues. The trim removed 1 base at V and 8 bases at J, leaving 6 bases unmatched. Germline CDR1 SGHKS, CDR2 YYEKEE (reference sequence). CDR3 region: CASSLRGQGEGYTF. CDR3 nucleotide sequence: TGTGCCAGCAGCTTGAGGGGACAGGGAGAAGGCTACACCTTC.

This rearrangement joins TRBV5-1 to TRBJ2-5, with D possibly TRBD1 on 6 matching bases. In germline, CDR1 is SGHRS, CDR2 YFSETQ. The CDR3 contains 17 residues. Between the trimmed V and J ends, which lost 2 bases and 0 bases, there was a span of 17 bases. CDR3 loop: CASSLNPRGRYQETQYF. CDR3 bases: TGCGCCAGCAGCTTAAATCCCAGGGGCCGGTACCAAGAGACCCAGTACTTC.

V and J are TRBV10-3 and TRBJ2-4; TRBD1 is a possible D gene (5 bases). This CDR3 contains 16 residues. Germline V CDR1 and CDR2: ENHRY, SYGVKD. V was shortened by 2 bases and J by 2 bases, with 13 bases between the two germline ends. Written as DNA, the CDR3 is TGTGCCATCAGTGAGCCCCAGGGATTACCCAAAAACATTCAGTACTTC. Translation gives CAISEPQGLPKNIQYF.

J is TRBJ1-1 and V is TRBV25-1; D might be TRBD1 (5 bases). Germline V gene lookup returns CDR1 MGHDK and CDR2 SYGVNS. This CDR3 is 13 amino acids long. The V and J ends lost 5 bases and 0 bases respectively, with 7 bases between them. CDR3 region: CASSPQVNTEAFF. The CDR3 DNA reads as TGTGCCAGCAGTCCACAGGTGAACACTGAAGCTTTCTTT.

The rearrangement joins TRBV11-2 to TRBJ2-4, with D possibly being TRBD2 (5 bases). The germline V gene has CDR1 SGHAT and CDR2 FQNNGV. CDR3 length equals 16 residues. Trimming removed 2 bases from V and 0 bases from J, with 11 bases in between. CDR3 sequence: CASSLTGRLAKNIQYF. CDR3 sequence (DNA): TGTGCCAGCAGCTTAACGGGAAGGCTAGCCAAAAACATTCAGTACTTC. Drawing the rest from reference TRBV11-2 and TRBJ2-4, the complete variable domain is EAGVAQSPRYKIIEKRQSVAFWCNPISGHATLYWYQQILGQGPKLLIQFQNNGVVDDSQLPKDRFSAERLKGVDSTLKIQPAKLEDSAVYLCASSLTGRLAKNIQYFGAGTRLSVL.

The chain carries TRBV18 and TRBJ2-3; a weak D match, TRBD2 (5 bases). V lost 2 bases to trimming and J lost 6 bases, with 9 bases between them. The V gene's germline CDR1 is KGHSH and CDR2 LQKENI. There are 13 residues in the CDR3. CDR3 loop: CASSPDYMDTQYF. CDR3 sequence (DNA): TGTGCCAGCTCACCAGACTATATGGATACGCAGTATTTT.

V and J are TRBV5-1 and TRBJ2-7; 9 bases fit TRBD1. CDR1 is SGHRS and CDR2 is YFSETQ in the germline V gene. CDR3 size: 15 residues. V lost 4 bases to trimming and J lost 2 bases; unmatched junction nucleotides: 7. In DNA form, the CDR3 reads TGCGCCAGCAGCACCGGGGACAGGGTTGCCTACGAGCAGTACTTC. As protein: CASSTGDRVAYEQYF.

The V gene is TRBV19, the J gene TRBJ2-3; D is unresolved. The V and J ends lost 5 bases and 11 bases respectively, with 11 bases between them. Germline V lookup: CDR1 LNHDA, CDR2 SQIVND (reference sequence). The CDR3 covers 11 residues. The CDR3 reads CASSAAREQYF. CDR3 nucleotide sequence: TGTGCCAGTAGTGCAGCTAGGGAGCAGTATTTT.

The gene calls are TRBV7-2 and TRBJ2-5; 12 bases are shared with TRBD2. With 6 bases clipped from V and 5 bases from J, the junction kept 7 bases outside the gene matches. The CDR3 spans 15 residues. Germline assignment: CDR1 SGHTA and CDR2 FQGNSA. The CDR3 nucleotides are TGTGCCAGCAGACCGACTAGCGGGAGTGTCGAGACCCAGTACTTC. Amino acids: CASRPTSGSVETQYF.

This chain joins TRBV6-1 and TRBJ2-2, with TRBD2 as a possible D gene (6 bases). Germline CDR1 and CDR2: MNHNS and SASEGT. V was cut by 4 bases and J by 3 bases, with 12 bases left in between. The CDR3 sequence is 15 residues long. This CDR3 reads CASSVRRRDTGELFF. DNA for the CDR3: TGTGCCAGCAGTGTCCGCAGGAGGGACACCGGGGAGCTGTTTTTT.

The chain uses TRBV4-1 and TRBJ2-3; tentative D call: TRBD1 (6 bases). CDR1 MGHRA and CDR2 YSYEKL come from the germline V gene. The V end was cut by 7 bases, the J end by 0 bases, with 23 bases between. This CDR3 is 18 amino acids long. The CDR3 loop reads CASTPWTPDRPSTDTQYF. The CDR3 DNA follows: TGCGCCAGCACCCCATGGACCCCCGACAGGCCTAGCACAGATACGCAGTATTTT.

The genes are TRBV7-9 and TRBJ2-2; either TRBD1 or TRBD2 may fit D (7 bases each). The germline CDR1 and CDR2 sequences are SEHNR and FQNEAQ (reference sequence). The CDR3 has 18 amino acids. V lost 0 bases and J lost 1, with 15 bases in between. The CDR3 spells CASSLAQGGPRNTGELFF. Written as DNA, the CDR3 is TGTGCCAGCAGCTTAGCGCAGGGGGGGCCTCGGAACACCGGGGAGCTGTTTTTT.

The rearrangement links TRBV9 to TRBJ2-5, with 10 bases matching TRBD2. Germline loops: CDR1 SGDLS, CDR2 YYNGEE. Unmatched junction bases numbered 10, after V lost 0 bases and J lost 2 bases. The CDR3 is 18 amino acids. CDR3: CASSVGPSGRTFQETQYF. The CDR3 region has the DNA TGTGCCAGCAGCGTAGGCCCTAGCGGGAGAACATTTCAAGAGACCCAGTACTTC.

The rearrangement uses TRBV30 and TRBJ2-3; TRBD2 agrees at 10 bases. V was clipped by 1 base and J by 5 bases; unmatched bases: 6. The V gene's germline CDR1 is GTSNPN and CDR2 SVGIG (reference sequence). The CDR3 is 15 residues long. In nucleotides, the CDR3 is TGTGCCTGGAGTGGCCAGCGGGAGGGCAAAGATACGCAGTATTTT. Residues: CAWSGQREGKDTQYF.

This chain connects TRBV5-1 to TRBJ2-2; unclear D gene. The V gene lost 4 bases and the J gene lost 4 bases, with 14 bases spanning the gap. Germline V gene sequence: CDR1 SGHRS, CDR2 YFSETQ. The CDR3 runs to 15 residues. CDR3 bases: TGCGCCAGCAGCCCTCTGTCCCAAGTCACCGGGGAGCTGTTTTTT. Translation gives CASSPLSQVTGELFF.

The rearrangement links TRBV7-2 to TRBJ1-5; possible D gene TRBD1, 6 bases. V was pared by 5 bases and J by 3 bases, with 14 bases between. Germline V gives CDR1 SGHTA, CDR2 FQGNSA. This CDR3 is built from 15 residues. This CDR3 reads CASSKYWGANQPQHF. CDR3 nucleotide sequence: TGTGCCAGCAGCAAATATTGGGGGGCCAATCAGCCCCAGCATTTT.

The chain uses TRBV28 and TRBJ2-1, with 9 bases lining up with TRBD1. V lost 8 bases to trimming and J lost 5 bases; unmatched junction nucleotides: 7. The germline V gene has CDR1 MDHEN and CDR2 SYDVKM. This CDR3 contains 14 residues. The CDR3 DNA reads TGTGCCAGCCAGCGGGACAGGGTCAACAATGAGCAGTTCTTC. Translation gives CASQRDRVNNEQFF. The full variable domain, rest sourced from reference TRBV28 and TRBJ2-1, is DVKVTQSSRYLVKRTGEKVFLECVQDMDHENMFWYRQDPGLGLRLIYFSYDVKMKEKGDIPEGYSVSREKKERFSLILESASTNQTSMYLCASQRDRVNNEQFFGPGTRLTVL.

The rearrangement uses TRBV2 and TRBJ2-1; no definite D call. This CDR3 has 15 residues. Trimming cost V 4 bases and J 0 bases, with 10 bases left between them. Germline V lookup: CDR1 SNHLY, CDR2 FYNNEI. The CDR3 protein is CASSVQTSSYNEQFF. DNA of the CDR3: TGTGCCAGCAGTGTACAGACGAGCTCCTACAATGAGCAGTTCTTC.

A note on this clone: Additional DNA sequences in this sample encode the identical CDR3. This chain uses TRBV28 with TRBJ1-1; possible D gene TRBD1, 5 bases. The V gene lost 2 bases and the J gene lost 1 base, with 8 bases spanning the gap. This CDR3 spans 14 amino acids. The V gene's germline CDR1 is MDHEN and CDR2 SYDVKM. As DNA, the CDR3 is TGTGCCAGCAGTTTAACCGGGGGGAACACTGAAGCTTTCTTT. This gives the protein CASSLTGGNTEAFF.

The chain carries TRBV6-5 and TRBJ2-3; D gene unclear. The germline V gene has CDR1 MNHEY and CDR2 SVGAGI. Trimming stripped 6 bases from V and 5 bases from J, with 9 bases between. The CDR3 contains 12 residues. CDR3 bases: TGTGCCAGCAGGGACCAAGTAGATACGCAGTATTTT. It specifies CASRDQVDTQYF.